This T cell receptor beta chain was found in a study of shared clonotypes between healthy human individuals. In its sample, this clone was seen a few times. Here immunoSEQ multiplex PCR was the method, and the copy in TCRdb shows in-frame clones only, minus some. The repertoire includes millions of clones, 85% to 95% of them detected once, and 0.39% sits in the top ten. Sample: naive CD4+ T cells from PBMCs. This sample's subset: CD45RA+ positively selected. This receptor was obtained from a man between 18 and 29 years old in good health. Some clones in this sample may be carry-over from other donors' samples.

Here the CDR3 DNA reads TGTGCCAGCAGTCCGGGGGACTGGAACTACGAGCAGTACTTC. This sequence encodes CASSPGDWNYEQYF. This chain links TRBV11-2 with TRBJ2-7; TRBD2 might be the D (6 bases). This CDR3 has 14 residues. Germline CDR1 is SGHAT and CDR2 is FQNNGV. With 6 bases removed from V and 3 bases from J, the gap between germline ends came to 15 bases.